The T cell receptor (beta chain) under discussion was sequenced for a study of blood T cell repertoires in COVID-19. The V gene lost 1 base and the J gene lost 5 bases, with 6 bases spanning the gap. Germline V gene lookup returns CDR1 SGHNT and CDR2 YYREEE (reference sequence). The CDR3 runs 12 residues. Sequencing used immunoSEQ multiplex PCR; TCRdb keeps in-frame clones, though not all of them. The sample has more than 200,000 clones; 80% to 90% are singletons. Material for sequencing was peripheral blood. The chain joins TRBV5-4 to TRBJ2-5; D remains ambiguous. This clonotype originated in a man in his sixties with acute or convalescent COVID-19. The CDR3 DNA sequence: TGTGCCAGCAGCTTGATCCTTGAGACCCAGTACTTC. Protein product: CASSLILETQYF.